These T cell receptor beta chains were read from a single sample in a study of monozygotic twins with cystic fibrosis. Sequencing was performed with immunoSEQ multiplex PCR; in TCRdb, only in-frame clones are kept and a portion is missing. Of some 11,000 clones listed, roughly 96% are singletons. Sequencing used blood. The receptors originated from a boy between 10 and 17 years old with cystic fibrosis. Both conserved end residues are part of each CDR3. A D gene is named only where the DNA matches it firmly. Clone size appears in some rows only: once, few, many, or a class for an expanded clone.

length	V	D	size	J	DNA	CDR3
17	TRBV7-2	NA	NA	TRBJ2-3	TGTGCCAGCAGCTTACGGCTAAGGACACCCTCCACAGATACGCAGTATTTT	CASSLRLRTPSTDTQYF
15	TRBV19	TRBD1	NA	TRBJ2-5	TGTGCCAGTAGTGACAGGACAGGGGGCGCGAAGACCCAGTACTTC	CASSDRTGGAKTQYF
13	TRBV14	NA	NA	TRBJ2-5	TGTGCCAGCAGCCAACGGCTCTGGGAGACCCAGTACTTC	CASSQRLWETQYF
16	TRBV6-6	NA	NA	TRBJ2-2	TGTGCCAGCAGTTACGATCGGAGGACCAACACCGGGGAGCTGTTTTTT	CASSYDRRTNTGELFF
14	TRBV30	NA	NA	TRBJ1-3	TGTGCCTGGGGAGAACCTAACTCTGGAAACACCATATATTTT	CAWGEPNSGNTIYF
14	TRBV7-2	NA	once	TRBJ2-3	TGTGCCAGCAGCTTAGCGCCTAACACAGATACGCAGTATTTT	CASSLAPNTDTQYF
14	TRBV7-2	NA	NA	TRBJ2-1	TGTGCCAGCACCAAGGACGGGAGTTACAATGAGCAGTTCTTC	CASTKDGSYNEQFF
10	TRBV7-2	NA	NA	TRBJ2-3	TGTGCCAGCTCGGTTAATACGCAGTATTTT	CASSVNTQYF
17	TRBV5-1	TRBD1	NA	TRBJ2-7	TGCGCCAGCAGCTTGCATGTCGGGACAGCGGTAACCTACGAGCAGTACTTC	CASSLHVGTAVTYEQYF
13	TRBV7-3	NA	NA	TRBJ2-1	TGTGCCAGCAGCTTACTGGGTGGGAATGAGCAGTTCTTC	CASSLLGGNEQFF
16	TRBV5-1	NA	few	TRBJ1-2	TGCGCCAGCAGCTTGGAAGGGGCCAGGCCTGCTTATGGCTACACCTTC	CASSLEGARPAYGYTF
15	TRBV6-1	TRBD1	NA	TRBJ2-7	TGTGCCAGCAGTCTAAACAGGGGGCGAACCTACGAGCAGTACTTC	CASSLNRGRTYEQYF
14	TRBV5-1	NA	NA	TRBJ1-1	TGCGCCAGCAGCCCCGGACCCTCGAACACTGAAGCTTTCTTT	CASSPGPSNTEAFF
13	TRBV9	TRBD1	NA	TRBJ1-1	TGTGCCAGCAGCTCCCGGACAGGTGGTGAAGCTTTCTTT	CASSSRTGGEAFF
15	TRBV4-3	NA	NA	TRBJ1-2	TGCGCCAGCAGCCAAGAGGGAAGTGCTTTATATGGCTACACCTTC	CASSQEGSALYGYTF
14	TRBV7-3	NA	NA	TRBJ2-7	TGTGCCAGCAGCTTAAGCCACAGCTCCTACGAGCAGTACTTC	CASSLSHSSYEQYF
12	TRBV6-1	NA	once	TRBJ1-5	TGTGCCAGCAGTGCCCTAGATCAGCCCCAGCATTTT	CASSALDQPQHF
10	TRBV30	NA	NA	TRBJ1-1	TGTGCCTGGAACTCTGGGCGAGCTTTCTTT	CAWNSGRAFF
18	TRBV7-2	TRBD1	few	TRBJ1-6	TGTGCCAGCAGCCACTCGACAGGGGCGAAATATGGTGGTTCACCCCTCCACTTT	CASSHSTGAKYGGSPLHF
10	TRBV7-9	NA	NA	TRBJ1-1	TGTGCCAGCAGCAATAGCGAAGCTTTCTTT	CASSNSEAFF
14	TRBV10-3	NA	NA	TRBJ1-1	TGTGCCATCCATGGAGACACCCCGAACACTGAAGCTTTCTTT	CAIHGDTPNTEAFF
15	TRBV6-1	TRBD1	NA	TRBJ2-7	TGTGCCAGCAGTGGGAGGACAGGGTTTTTCGACGAGCAGTACTTC	CASSGRTGFFDEQYF
15	TRBV15	NA	NA	TRBJ2-5	TGTGCCACCAGCAGAGTACCCGGGATACTGAAGACCCAGTACTTC	CATSRVPGILKTQYF
15	TRBV6-4	TRBD2	few	TRBJ2-1	TGTGCCAGCAGCCAGACTAGCGGGAGGGCCAATGAGCAGTTCTTC	CASSQTSGRANEQFF
16	TRBV5-1	NA	NA	TRBJ2-6	TGCGCCAGCAGCTTACCGGTGAACTCTGGGGCCAACGTCCTGACTTTC	CASSLPVNSGANVLTF
13	TRBV5-5	NA	NA	TRBJ1-6	TGTGCCAGCAGCTTCCCTGGGGTTTCACCCCTCCACTTT	CASSFPGVSPLHF
15	TRBV6-5	NA	NA	TRBJ2-2	TGTGCCAGCAGTAGGGACGACGCGAACACCGGGGAGCTGTTTTTT	CASSRDDANTGELFF
13	TRBV6-5	TRBD1	NA	TRBJ1-5	TGTGCCAGCAGGACAGGGGCCAATCAGCCCCAGCATTTT	CASRTGANQPQHF
17	TRBV5-1	TRBD1	NA	TRBJ2-2	TGCGCCAGCAGCCCTGGCCCCAGACAGGGTTCGGCCGGGGAGCTGTTTTTT	CASSPGPRQGSAGELFF
13	TRBV11-2	NA	NA	TRBJ1-1	TGTGCCAGCAGCTTAGATGGCGGACCTGAAGCTTTCTTT	CASSLDGGPEAFF
15	TRBV7-9	TRBD1	NA	TRBJ2-7	TGTGCCAGCAGCCTCCGGGACAGGGGTGCGGACGAGCAGTACTTC	CASSLRDRGADEQYF
14	TRBV7-6	NA	NA	TRBJ2-3	TGTGCCAGCAGCCGACTAGTACGGACAGATACGCAGTATTTT	CASSRLVRTDTQYF